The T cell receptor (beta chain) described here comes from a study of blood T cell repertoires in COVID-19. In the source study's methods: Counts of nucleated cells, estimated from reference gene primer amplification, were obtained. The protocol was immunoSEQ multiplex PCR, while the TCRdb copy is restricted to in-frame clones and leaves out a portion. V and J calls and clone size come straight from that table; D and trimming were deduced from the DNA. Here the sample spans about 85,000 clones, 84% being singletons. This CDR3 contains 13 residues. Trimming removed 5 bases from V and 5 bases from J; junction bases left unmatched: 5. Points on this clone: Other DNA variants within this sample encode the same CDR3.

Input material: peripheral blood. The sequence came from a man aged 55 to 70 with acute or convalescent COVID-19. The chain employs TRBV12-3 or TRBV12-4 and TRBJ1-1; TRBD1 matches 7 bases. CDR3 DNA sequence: TGTGCCAGCAGTCGACAGGGAAGGACTGAAGCTTTCTTT. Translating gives CASSRQGRTEAFF.